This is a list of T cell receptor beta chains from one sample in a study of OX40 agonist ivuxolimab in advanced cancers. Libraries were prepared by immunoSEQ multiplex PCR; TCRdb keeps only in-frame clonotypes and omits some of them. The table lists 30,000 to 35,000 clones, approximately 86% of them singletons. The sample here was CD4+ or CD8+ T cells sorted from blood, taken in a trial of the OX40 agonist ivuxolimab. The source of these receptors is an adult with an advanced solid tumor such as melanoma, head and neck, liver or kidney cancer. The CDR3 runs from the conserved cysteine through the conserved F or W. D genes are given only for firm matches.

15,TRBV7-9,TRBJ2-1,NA,TGTGCCAGTAATCCTACTGGGCTTGCAAACAATGAGCAGTTCTTC,CASNPTGLANNEQFF
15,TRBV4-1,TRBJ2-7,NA,TGCGCCAGCAGCCAAGGGGGGTTCGTCTCCTACGAGCAGTACTTC,CASSQGGFVSYEQYF
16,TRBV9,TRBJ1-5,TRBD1,TGTGCCAGCAGCGCTACTGGACAGGTCTCGGGTCAGCCCCAGCATTTT,CASSATGQVSGQPQHF
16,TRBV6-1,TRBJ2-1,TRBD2,TGTGCCAGCAGTGCTTATCTAGCGGGAGGGGACAATGAGCAGTTCTTC,CASSAYLAGGDNEQFF
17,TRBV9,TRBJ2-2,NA,TGTGCCAGCAGCGTAGGCCTGACCCCTAGGAAGACCGGGGAGCTGTTTTTT,CASSVGLTPRKTGELFF
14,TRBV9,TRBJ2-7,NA,TGTGCCAGCAGCGTATCCCAGGCCAGCTACGAGCAGTACTTC,CASSVSQASYEQYF
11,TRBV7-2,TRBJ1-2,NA,TGTGCCAGCAGCCCTGGGGATGGCTACACCTTC,CASSPGDGYTF
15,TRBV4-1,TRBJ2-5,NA,TGCGCCAGCAGCCAAGATGAGACCCCCGATTGGACCCAGTACTTC,CASSQDETPDWTQYF
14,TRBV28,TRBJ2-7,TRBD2,TGTGCCAGCGCGGAAATAGCGGGAGGGTTCGAGCAGTACTTC,CASAEIAGGFEQYF
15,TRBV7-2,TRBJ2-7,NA,TGTGCCAGCAGCTCTCCCACTAGTGGCGCCTACGAGCAGTACTTC,CASSSPTSGAYEQYF
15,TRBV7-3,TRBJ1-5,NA,TGTGCCAGCAGCCGCCTCGGGGGCGCACGCCAGCCCCAGCATTTT,CASSRLGGARQPQHF
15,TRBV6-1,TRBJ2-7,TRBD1,TGTGCCAGCAGTGAAGGGACAGGGGGCTCCTACGAGCAGTACTTC,CASSEGTGGSYEQYF
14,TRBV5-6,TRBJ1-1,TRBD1,TGTGCCAGCAGCTTTGGGACAGGGAGCACTGAAGCTTTCTTT,CASSFGTGSTEAFF
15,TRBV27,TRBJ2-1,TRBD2,TGTGCCAGCAGTTTATTAGCGGGAGGGCCCCAGGAGCAGTTCTTC,CASSLLAGGPQEQFF
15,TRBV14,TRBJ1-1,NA,TGTGCCAGCAGACAGACTCCACGGGACAACACTGAAGCTTTCTTT,CASRQTPRDNTEAFF
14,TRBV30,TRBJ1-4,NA,TGTGCCTTGGAGGTCGGGGGCGGGGGGGAAAAACTGTTTTTT,CALEVGGGGEKLFF
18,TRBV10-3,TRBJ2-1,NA,TGTGCCATCAGTGCGGGTCTCGGGGCGGTAAGCTCCTACAATGAGCAGTTCTTC,CAISAGLGAVSSYNEQFF
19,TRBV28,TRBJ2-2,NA,TGTGCCAGCAGTTCAACCCTACTGAGGCCGGGGGCCAGCACCGGGGAGCTGTTTTTT,CASSSTLLRPGASTGELFF
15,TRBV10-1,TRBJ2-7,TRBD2,TGCGCCAGCACCGAGGGGGGACTAGCGGGAGTCGAGCAGTACTTC,CASTEGGLAGVEQYF
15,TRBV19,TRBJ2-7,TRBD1,TGTGCCAGTAGTATATTTGGACAGGGGGCCGACGAGCAGTACTTC,CASSIFGQGADEQYF
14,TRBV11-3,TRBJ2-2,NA,TGTGCCAGCAGCTTAGCACAGTACACCGGGGAGCTGTTTTTT,CASSLAQYTGELFF